Each of the 27 T cell receptor beta chains below was sequenced from the same sample in a study of radiotherapy plus CTLA-4 blockade in lung cancer. Libraries were prepared by immunoSEQ multiplex PCR; TCRdb keeps only in-frame clonotypes and omits some of them. The data contain about 80,000 clones, about 84% of them singletons. The starting material was peripheral blood, obtained from a patient treated with radiotherapy plus ipilimumab. The receptors here all came from a human donor with non-small cell lung cancer who had stable disease on radiotherapy plus ipilimumab.

V usage is TRBV2 and J usage is TRBJ2-1; tentative D call: TRBD2 (5 bases). V lost 2 bases and J lost 0, with 17 bases in between. Germline CDR1 is SNHLY and CDR2 is FYNNEI. CDR3 length: 18 amino acids. The CDR3 DNA is TGTGCCAGCAGTGAAAGGTCAGGATTAGGGAGCTCCTACAATGAGCAGTTCTTC. Translating gives CASSERSGLGSSYNEQFF.

About this clone itself: One end of the junction fails to match germline, which may point to a read error. This chain connects TRBV7-6 to TRBJ2-1, with unresolved D. CDR1 and CDR2 (germline): SGHVS, FNYEAQ. The CDR3 contains 16 residues. The CDR3, as DNA: TGTGCCAGCAGCTTAAGTTCCCGAAACTCCTACAGTGAGCAGTTCTTC. Translated, it gives CASSLSSRNSYSEQFF.

The rearrangement joins TRBV10-3 to TRBJ1-5; the D is unclear. V was clipped by 3 bases and J by 0 bases, with 6 bases between them. This CDR3 spans 14 amino acids. Germline assignment: CDR1 ENHRY and CDR2 SYGVKD. CDR3 residues: CAISDWGSNQPQHF. CDR3 DNA: TGTGCCATCAGTGACTGGGGTAGCAATCAGCCCCAGCATTTT.

CDR3 sequence: CASSLAGRPHEQFF. Here the CDR3 DNA reads TGTGCCAGCAGCTTAGCGGGCAGGCCCCATGAGCAGTTCTTC. The chain links TRBV7-6 to TRBJ2-1; the D is unclear. This CDR3 is 14 amino acids long. Trimming stripped 0 bases from V and 8 bases from J, with 11 bases between. Looked up from germline, CDR1 is SGHVS and CDR2 is FNYEAQ. Full variable domain (missing parts from reference TRBV7-6 and TRBJ2-1): GAGVSQSPRYKVTKRGQDVALRCDPISGHVSLYWYRQALGQGPEFLTYFNYEAQQDKSGLPNDRFSAERPEGSISTLTIQRTEQRDSAMYRCASSLAGRPHEQFFGPGTRLTVL.

This clone came up once. The chain is built from TRBV29-1 and TRBJ2-5; D is unclear. This CDR3 spans 13 amino acids. Trimming took off 7 bases at V and 5 bases at J, with 17 bases between the two ends. The germline V gene has CDR1 SQVTM and CDR2 ANQGSEA. CDR3 bases: TGCAGCGACTTACAGAGAACTGGGGAGACCCAGTACTTC. It encodes CSDLQRTGETQYF.

The V and J genes are TRBV27 and TRBJ2-1; perhaps TRBD1 as D (5 bases). Germline V gives CDR1 MNHEY, CDR2 SMNVEV (reference sequence). The CDR3 totals 16 residues. V shed 4 bases and J shed 5 bases, with 18 bases lying between them. CDR3 protein: CASSSLTVAGHNEQFF. The CDR3 DNA sequence: TGTGCCAGCAGTTCCCTGACAGTGGCAGGACACAATGAGCAGTTCTTC.

This clone was recorded only once. Written as DNA, the CDR3 is TGCGCCAGCAGCCCAGAACCGCTCGGGACACTGAAAAACGAGCAGTACTTC. Its translation is CASSPEPLGTLKNEQYF. The V gene is TRBV4-1, the J gene TRBJ2-7, with D perhaps matching TRBD1 (6 bases). Trimming took 4 bases from V and 5 from J, leaving 24 bases between them. Germline assignment: CDR1 MGHRA and CDR2 YSYEKL. The CDR3 is made up of 17 amino acids.

In DNA form, the CDR3 reads TGTGCCAGCTCACCAATGGTACAGGGGGCTCGAAACACCATATATTTT. Translating it yields CASSPMVQGARNTIYF. The chain employs TRBV18 and TRBJ1-3; 9 nucleotides agree with TRBD1. Germline values: CDR1 KGHSH, CDR2 LQKENI. The CDR3 length is 16 residues. V was pared by 2 bases and J by 5 bases, with 7 bases of the junction left unmatched. The whole variable domain, remainder taken from reference TRBV18 and TRBJ1-3, is NAGVMQNPRHLVRRRGQEARLRCSPMKGHSHVYWYRQLPEEGLKFMVYLQKENIIDESGMPKERFSAEFPKEGPSILRIQQVVRGDSAAYFCASSPMVQGARNTIYFGEGSWLTVV.

This sequence joins TRBV10-3 and TRBJ1-2; D possibly corresponds to TRBD1 (5 bases). V gave up 6 bases and J gave up 5 bases, with 16 bases separating them. CDR3 length equals 14 residues. Per the germline V gene, CDR1 is ENHRY and CDR2 is SYGVKD. Here the CDR3 reads CAISPQGRTYGYTF. DNA for the CDR3: TGTGCCATCAGCCCCCAGGGAAGGACGTATGGCTACACCTTC.

This clone has just one count. The chain recombines TRBV7-2 with TRBJ2-7; 9 nucleotides line up with TRBD1. Per germline, CDR1 SGHTA and CDR2 FQGNSA. This CDR3 contains 18 residues. With V trimmed by 2 bases and J by 0 bases, 11 bases remained unmatched. CDR3 DNA sequence: TGTGCCAGCAGCTTAAGGGGGGTACCGGGACAGGGCTCCTACGAGCAGTACTTC. It specifies CASSLRGVPGQGSYEQYF. The full variable domain, with the rest looked up from reference TRBV7-2 and TRBJ2-7, is GAGVSQSPSNKVTEKGKDVELRCDPISGHTALYWYRQSLGQGLEFLIYFQGNSAPDKSGLPSDRFSAERTGGSVSTLTIQRTQQEDSAVYLCASSLRGVPGQGSYEQYFGPGTRLTVT.

The rearrangement uses TRBV11-2 and TRBJ1-1; no definite D call. Germline CDR1 and CDR2: SGHAT and FQNNGV. The CDR3 runs to 17 residues. Trimming took 2 bases from V and 0 from J, leaving 16 bases between them. In DNA form, the CDR3 reads TGTGCCAGCAGCTTATGGTCCGGGCGAGGGATGAACACTGAAGCTTTCTTT. Translating gives CASSLWSGRGMNTEAFF.

This chain joins TRBV28 and TRBJ1-1; possibly TRBD1 for D (5 bases). The CDR3 has 14 residues. Per the germline V gene, CDR1 is MDHEN and CDR2 is SYDVKM. The germline V and J ends were trimmed by 3 bases and 4 bases, with 12 bases remaining between them. The CDR3 region has the DNA TGTGCCAGCAGTTTGTGGCAGGGCAGCACTGAAGCTTTCTTT. Protein: CASSLWQGSTEAFF.

The chain links TRBV18 to TRBJ1-3; D is uncertain. The CDR3 sequence is 14 residues long. The V end lost 6 bases, the J end lost 3 bases, and 12 bases lay between the germline ends. The germline CDR1 and CDR2 sequences are KGHSH and LQKENI. The CDR3 is CASSGSSNGNTIYF. Written as DNA, the CDR3 is TGTGCCAGCTCTGGATCGAGTAATGGAAACACCATATATTTT.

The J gene is TRBJ2-7, the V gene TRBV7-7, with a possible D match to TRBD2 (6 bases). V lost 2 bases, J lost 6 bases, and 11 bases lay in between. The V gene's germline CDR1 is SSHAT and CDR2 FNYEAQ (reference sequence). The CDR3 is made up of 13 amino acids. CDR3: CASSLFGGAEQYF. CDR3 DNA: TGTGCCAGCAGCTTATTCGGGGGTGCCGAGCAGTACTTC.

The DNA for the CDR3 is TGTGCCAGCAGCTTCATCCCCGGGACTGGAGAAAAACTGTTTTTT. Translating it yields CASSFIPGTGEKLFF. V and J are TRBV7-2 and TRBJ1-4; possible D gene TRBD1, 5 bases. Germline V lookup: CDR1 SGHTA, CDR2 FQGNSA. CDR3 length: 15 amino acids. Trimming removed 3 bases at V and 8 bases at J, with 16 bases between.

This rearrangement joins TRBV7-2 to TRBJ2-1, with D unclear. V lost 3 bases and J 7 bases, leaving 13 bases between the germline ends. This CDR3 is built from 14 residues. The germline CDR1 and CDR2 sequences are SGHTA and FQGNSA. CDR3 coding DNA: TGTGCCAGCAGCTTCGGACGGATGCGGAATGAGCAGTTCTTC. It encodes CASSFGRMRNEQFF.

The CDR3 region has the DNA TGCGCCAGCATCCTGACGGGGGGCCTAACAGATACGCAGTATTTT. Translated, it gives CASILTGGLTDTQYF. The chain carries TRBV10-2 and TRBJ2-3; D might be TRBD2 (7 bases). The length of the CDR3 is 15 residues. Trimming left V 7 bases short and J 3 bases short, with 17 bases between. Germline values: CDR1 WSHSY, CDR2 SAAADI.

This chain uses TRBV28 with TRBJ2-2; 10 nucleotides line up with TRBD1. This CDR3 spans 15 amino acids. Per germline, CDR1 MDHEN and CDR2 SYDVKM. Trimming cost V 5 bases and J 5 bases; bases outside gene matches: 5. CDR3 nucleotides: TGTGCCAGCAGTCGCGGACAGGGGGTAACCGGGGAGCTGTTTTTT. Its translation: CASSRGQGVTGELFF.

A remark on this clone: The sample carries other DNA sequences with the same CDR3. The chain uses TRBV11-2 and TRBJ1-1, with D possibly matching TRBD1 (6 bases). Trimming removed 2 bases from V and 3 bases from J, with 7 bases in between. The CDR3 spans 13 residues. The germline gives CDR1 SGHAT, CDR2 FQNNGV. CDR3 bases: TGTGCCAGCAGCTTATCAGGGGACACTGAAGCTTTCTTT. It is translated as CASSLSGDTEAFF.

This clone was observed a single time. V gene TRBV6-5 combines with J gene TRBJ1-6, with D perhaps TRBD1 (5 bases). Trimming pared 7 bases from V and 7 bases from J, leaving 14 bases between. Germline CDR1 and CDR2: MNHEY and SVGAGI. The CDR3 contains 14 residues. CDR3 in DNA: TGTGCCAGCAACGCAGGGACTTGGAATTCACCCCTCCACTTT. Amino acids: CASNAGTWNSPLHF.

The CDR3 DNA reads TGCAGCGTAGTCGGACAGGGGGCGAGGAACTACGAGCAGTACTTC. This encodes CSVVGQGARNYEQYF. The V and J genes are TRBV29-1 and TRBJ2-7, with 11 bases matching TRBD1. J was trimmed by 3 bases and V by 6 bases; bases with no gene match: 10. CDR1 and CDR2 (germline): SQVTM, ANQGSEA. CDR3 length: 15 amino acids.

The chain links TRBV29-1 to TRBJ2-5; 8 bases line up with TRBD2. The CDR3 spans 15 residues. Germline lookup yields CDR1 SQVTM and CDR2 ANQGSEA. V shed 4 bases and J 4 bases; nucleotides not matched to a gene: 11. CDR3 sequence reads: CSVGMDGGATETQYF. The CDR3 DNA sequence: TGCAGCGTTGGGATGGACGGGGGGGCTACAGAGACCCAGTACTTC.

CDR3 amino acids: CASHEGRTYEQYF. CDR3 nucleotides: TGTGCCTCCCATGAGGGCAGGACCTACGAGCAGTACTTC. The chain employs TRBV30 and TRBJ2-7; D is possibly TRBD2 (5 bases). The CDR3 extends over 13 amino acids. Deletions cut 7 bases from V and 2 bases from J, with 15 bases between. The V gene's germline CDR1 is GTSNPN and CDR2 SVGIG (reference sequence).

This sequence joins TRBV5-8 and TRBJ1-5; D gene ambiguous. This CDR3 has 14 amino acids. Germline V CDR1 and CDR2: SGHTS, YDEGEE. V lost 1 base to trimming and J lost 0 bases, with 5 bases between them. The CDR3 coding sequence is TGTGCCAGCAGCTTGTTACATAGCAATCAGCCCCAGCATTTT. This gives the protein CASSLLHSNQPQHF.

This clone occurred a few times. The chain is built from TRBV15 and TRBJ2-2; D is undetermined. The V and J ends lost 4 bases and 5 bases respectively, with 8 bases between them. Germline values: CDR1 LNHNV, CDR2 YYDKDF (reference sequence). The CDR3 is 13 residues long. CDR3 sequence: CATSKEITGELFF. The CDR3 coding sequence is TGTGCCACCAGCAAAGAAATAACCGGGGAGCTGTTTTTT.

This sequence joins TRBV2 and TRBJ1-2; tentative D call: TRBD1 (6 bases). The V end lost 2 bases, the J end lost 4 bases, and 11 bases lay between the germline ends. CDR1 SNHLY and CDR2 FYNNEI come from the germline V gene. This CDR3 comprises 14 residues. CDR3 coding DNA: TGTGCCAGCAGTGAATACAGGGCGGGCTATGGCTACACCTTC. Its translation: CASSEYRAGYGYTF.

The V and J genes are TRBV9 and TRBJ1-1; no clear D. The CDR3 runs to 15 residues. V lost 0 bases and J lost 4, with 13 bases in between. Germline CDR1 SGDLS, CDR2 YYNGEE. In DNA, the CDR3 is TGTGCCAGCAGCGTAGCTACAGTAAGTGTCACTGAAGCTTTCTTT. It specifies CASSVATVSVTEAFF.